Below are 14 T cell receptor beta chains sequenced from a single sample in a study of blood T cells in healthy people across ages. Primers used in a second PCR of roughly 7 to 11 cycles were a sample-barcoded 5' primer and a J-beta primer mix. TCRdb fed the 5' RACE reads into MiXCR, producing one record per CDR3 protein. The repertoire holds about 1 million distinct CDR3 sequences, with 35% to 55% as singletons. Sequenced input: blood. The receptors originated from a woman aged 55-70 years in good health.

J is TRBJ2-5 and V is TRBV12-3 or TRBV12-4; D gene ambiguous. The J call is doubtful: the DNA matches TRBJ2-7 better. CDR3 length: 12 residues. The CDR3 region is CASSPRINEQYF. DNA of the CDR3: TGTGCCAGCAGTCCCAGAATAAACGAGCAGTACTTC.

Ten or more counts support this clonotype. The V call is TRBV6-2 or TRBV6-3, the J call TRBJ2-3; D perhaps matches TRBD2 (5 bases). The CDR3 runs 14 residues. In germline, CDR1 is MNHEY, CDR2 SVGEGT. V dropped 6 bases and J dropped 2 bases, with 12 bases sitting between them. The CDR3 nucleotides are TGTGCCAGCAGGCTAAGCGGATCCACAGATACGCAGTATTTT. Amino acid sequence: CASRLSGSTDTQYF.

This clonotype was seen a few times. This chain links TRBV6-5 with TRBJ2-5, with TRBD1 as a possible D gene (5 bases). V dropped 8 bases and J dropped 1 base, with 11 bases sitting between them. CDR1 and CDR2 from the germline V gene are MNHEY and SVGAGI. The CDR3 runs to 13 residues. The DNA for the CDR3 is TGTGCCAGCTCGAGACAGTTCCAAGAGACCCAGTACTTC. It codes for CASSRQFQETQYF.

This clonotype was seen more than once but under ten times. The chain joins TRBV7-9 to TRBJ1-2; D perhaps matches TRBD1 (5 bases). The CDR3 runs 15 residues. The V end was cut by 1 base, the J end by 0 bases, with 9 bases between. CDR1 and CDR2 from the germline V gene are SEHNR and FQNEAQ (reference sequence). DNA for the CDR3: TGTGCCAGCAGCTTAGAGACAGAGACTAACTATGGCTACACCTTC. Encoded protein: CASSLETETNYGYTF. Complete variable domain (other parts from reference TRBV7-9 and TRBJ1-2): DTGVSQNPRHKITKRGQNVTFRCDPISEHNRLYWYRQTLGQGPEFLTYFQNEAQLEKSRLLSDRFSAERPKGSFSTLEIQRTEQGDSAMYLCASSLETETNYGYTFGSGTRLTVV.

In this sample, this clonotype turned up a few times. This sequence joins TRBV4-1 and TRBJ2-7; D unclear. CDR1 and CDR2 (germline): MGHRA, YSYEKL. CDR3 length equals 14 residues. The V end was cut by 2 bases, the J end by 2 bases, with 10 bases between. The DNA for the CDR3 is TGCGCCAGCAGCCAAACGGACGGAACCTACGAGCAGTACTTC. Protein: CASSQTDGTYEQYF.

The V gene is TRBV5-6, the J gene TRBJ2-5, with 10 bases that match TRBD1. Gene TRBJ2-7 matches the end of the DNA better, so the J call may be wrong. Germline loops: CDR1 SGHDT, CDR2 YYEEEE. The CDR3 runs to 14 residues. The CDR3: CASSHPGTGVEQYF. CDR3 coding DNA: TGTGCCAGCAGTCACCCCGGGACAGGGGTCGAGCAGTACTTC.

Only a few counts were recorded for this clonotype. The chain carries TRBV4-2 and TRBJ2-7, with TRBD2 matching over 9 bases. After removal of 1 base from V and 5 bases from J, the junction contained 9 bases not matched to a gene. Germline-derived CDR1 and CDR2 are LGHNA and YNFKEQ. This CDR3 region has 16 residues. The CDR3 nucleotides read TGTGCCAGCAGCCAAGCCGTAGCGGGAGATCTGAACGAGCAGTACTTC. Amino acids: CASSQAVAGDLNEQYF.

The chain is built from TRBV12-3 or TRBV12-4 and TRBJ1-4; no clear D. Between the trimmed V and J ends, which lost 1 base and 3 bases, there was a span of 9 bases. The CDR3 has 15 residues. CDR3 in amino acids: CASSLVQEANEKLFF. The CDR3, as DNA: TGTGCCAGCAGTTTAGTTCAGGAAGCTAATGAAAAACTGTTTTTT.

In its sample, this clonotype was seen a few times. The V call is TRBV2, the J call TRBJ1-1; D uncertain. The V gene lost 4 bases and the J gene lost 0 bases, with 6 bases spanning the gap. The CDR3 extends over 13 amino acids. Germline V CDR1 and CDR2: SNHLY, FYNNEI. The CDR3 DNA is TGTGCCAGCAGTGGAGAAGTGAACACTGAAGCTTTCTTT. Translation gives CASSGEVNTEAFF.

This clonotype was detected once. The chain joins TRBV9 to TRBJ2-1, with D perhaps TRBD1 (6 bases). The V end was cut by 4 bases, the J end by 6 bases, with 17 bases between. There are 15 residues in the CDR3. Germline V lookup: CDR1 SGDLS, CDR2 YYNGEE. CDR3 nucleotide sequence: TGTGCCAGCAGCAACAGAGGGGGTATCACCAATGAGCAGTTCTTC. It is translated as CASSNRGGITNEQFF.

The gene calls are TRBV27 and TRBJ2-7, with D maybe TRBD2 (6 bases). Germline CDR1 reads MNHEY; CDR2 reads SMNVEV (reference sequence). The CDR3 sequence is 13 residues long. V was cut by 3 bases and J by 4 bases, with 10 bases left in between. CDR3 bases: TGTGCCAGCAGTTTCCTAGCGTCGTACGAGCAGTACTTC. Translated: CASSFLASYEQYF.

CDR3 in amino acids: CAISDSDRKNTEAFF. The CDR3 nucleotides are TGTGCCATCAGTGACTCGGACAGAAAGAACACTGAAGCTTTCTTT. The chain links TRBV10-3 to TRBJ1-1, with D tentatively TRBD1 (6 bases). The CDR3 extends over 15 amino acids. V was clipped by 3 bases and J by 1 base, with 12 bases between them. Germline values: CDR1 ENHRY, CDR2 SYGVKD.

The V call is TRBV7-9, the J call TRBJ1-2; D call uncertain. Trimming took 3 bases from V and 7 from J, leaving 9 bases between them. Per the germline V gene, CDR1 is SEHNR and CDR2 is FQNEAQ (reference sequence). The CDR3 is 12 residues long. The CDR3 spells CASSFGNSGYTF. The CDR3 DNA sequence: TGTGCCAGCAGCTTCGGGAATTCTGGCTACACCTTC.

The chain couples TRBV5-1 to TRBJ2-5, with D possibly being TRBD1 or TRBD2 (5 bases each). Trimming stripped 5 bases from V and 2 bases from J, with 16 bases between. CDR1 and CDR2 (germline): SGHRS, YFSETQ. This CDR3 region has 15 residues. The CDR3 DNA reads TGCGCCAGCAGACGAAGAGGGGACCGACAAGAGACCCAGTACTTC. It translates to CASRRRGDRQETQYF.